These T cell receptor beta chains were read from a single sample in a study of blood T cell repertoires in COVID-19. Clones were read by immunoSEQ multiplex PCR, and TCRdb kept only the in-frame ones, dropping some. The table shows more than 250,000 clones, with 80% to 95% occurring only once. The source material was PBMCs or T cells enriched from blood (not recorded which). These TCRs come from a woman in her thirties who had recovered from COVID-19. Both conserved end residues are part of each CDR3. A D gene is named only where the DNA matches it firmly. Clone sizes are given selectively: once, few, many, or a class where the clone is expanded.

d_gene	v_gene	j_gene	abundance	CDR3aa	CDR3nt
TRBD1	TRBV3-1/TRBV3-2	TRBJ1-4	.	CASSQGTGFNEKLFF	TGTGCCAGCAGCCAAGGGACAGGTTTTAATGAAAAACTGTTTTTT
TRBD1	TRBV13	TRBJ1-2	.	CASSLTMDRERGYTF	TGTGCCAGCAGCTTAACGATGGACAGGGAGCGTGGCTACACCTTC
.	TRBV6-5	TRBJ1-4	.	CASRPRQSLNEKLFF	TGTGCCAGCAGGCCCCGACAGAGCCTTAATGAAAAACTGTTTTTT
TRBD1	TRBV29-1	TRBJ1-2	.	CSVETGTGGVNYGYTF	TGCAGCGTCGAAACCGGGACAGGGGGCGTAAACTATGGCTACACCTTC
.	TRBV19	TRBJ1-2	.	CASSAVRTQANYGYTF	TGTGCCAGTAGTGCCGTCAGAACCCAAGCTAACTATGGCTACACCTTC
TRBD1	TRBV18	TRBJ2-5	.	CASSPPNRGYETQYF	TGTGCCAGCTCACCACCCAACAGGGGGTACGAGACCCAGTACTTC
TRBD1	TRBV28	TRBJ2-5	.	CASSLWGTGDETQYF	TGTGCCAGCAGTTTATGGGGGACAGGGGATGAGACCCAGTACTTC
TRBD1	TRBV5-1	TRBJ1-6	.	CASSLETGTGSPLHF	TGCGCCAGCAGCTTGGAGACAGGGACGGGTTCACCCCTCCACTTT
TRBD2	TRBV5-1	TRBJ2-1	.	CASSSSGGRPNEQFF	TGCGCCAGCAGCTCTAGCGGGGGAAGACCCAATGAGCAGTTCTTC
TRBD2	TRBV7-6	TRBJ2-3	.	CASSLAPSGIGDTQYF	TGTGCCAGCAGCTTAGCGCCTAGCGGGATAGGAGATACGCAGTATTTT
.	TRBV10-2	TRBJ2-1	once	CASNPAGAHKGEQFF	TGCGCCAGCAACCCCGCGGGTGCCCACAAGGGTGAGCAGTTCTTC
TRBD1	TRBV2	TRBJ1-3	.	CASSEEGAISGNTIYF	TGTGCCAGCAGTGAAGAGGGGGCTATCTCTGGAAACACCATATATTTT
.	TRBV9	TRBJ2-7	few	CASSAEGEFGSYEQYF	TGTGCCAGCAGTGCAGAGGGGGAGTTTGGCTCCTACGAGCAGTACTTC
TRBD1	TRBV18	TRBJ1-2	.	CASSSRQGDDGYTF	TGTGCCAGCTCATCCCGACAGGGAGATGATGGCTACACCTTC
.	TRBV6-4	TRBJ1-6	.	CASSDYPTRLHF	TGTGCCAGCAGTGACTACCCTACGCGCCTCCACTTT
.	TRBV18	TRBJ1-4	.	CASSQGRDEKLFF	TGTGCCAGCTCACAGGGCAGGGATGAAAAACTGTTTTTT
.	TRBV19	TRBJ1-2	.	CASSITAYNYGYTF	TGTGCCAGTAGTATAACAGCTTATAACTATGGCTACACCTTC
.	TRBV28	TRBJ1-1	.	CASSPRHYTEAFF	TGTGCCAGCAGTCCCCGACACTACACTGAAGCTTTCTTT
TRBD2	TRBV12-3/TRBV12-4	TRBJ2-7	.	CASEREGRNEQYF	TGTGCCAGTGAGCGGGAGGGGCGGAACGAGCAGTACTTC
.	TRBV4-2	TRBJ2-7	.	CASSQGGGWAYEQYF	TGTGCCAGCAGCCAAGGGGGCGGATGGGCCTACGAGCAGTACTTC